The source of this T cell receptor (beta chain) is a study of T-cell memory formation after mild COVID-19. Turning to the study itself: Each donor largely had its own TCR clusters.

Study results and caveats: Whereas later expanders leaned CD4+, clones contracting day 15 to 85 showed a balanced CD4/CD8 makeup.

MiXCR, applied by TCRdb to the 5' RACE reads, yields one record per CDR3 protein. This sample has about 250,000 distinct CDR3 sequences, with approximately 15% found just once. The CDR3 extends over 16 amino acids. Deletions cut 7 bases from V and 0 bases from J, with 14 bases between. The germline V gene has CDR1 SGHRS and CDR2 YFSETQ. A word on this clonotype: Antigen: not known.

This receptor was taken from an adult woman who had mild COVID-19 (a few samples of this study predate the infection). Cell type and time point are not known. The chain recombines TRBV5-1 with TRBJ1-6; D call uncertain. Sequencing was performed on PBMCs or a T cell subset sorted from them (not recorded which). The CDR3 DNA reads as TGCGCCAGCCATGGGTCCGGCAGCTCCTATAATTCACCCCTCCACTTT. It codes for CASHGSGSSYNSPLHF.